This TCR beta chain was obtained from a study of beta chain features in type 1 diabetes. On the study more broadly: Across the samples, roughly 98 million sorted cells were examined in total.

V was pared by 0 bases and J by 9 bases, with 4 bases of the junction left unmatched. Germline V gives CDR1 SGHRS, CDR2 YFSETQ. The CDR3 sequence is 15 residues long. Sequenced material consisted of expressed TCRB transcripts (all of the isolated RNA was reverse transcribed). The assay was immunoSEQ multiplex PCR, and TCRdb's table has in-frame clones only and misses some. The profile covers about 450,000 clones, with roughly 10% appearing a single time and over 0.035% taken by the ten largest. Blood was drawn once from each donor into heparinised tubes. The draws averaged about 0.11 L. As for this clone: No antigen is known for it.

Study-wide findings and caveats: Type 1 diabetes patients had moderately but significantly shorter TCRB CDR3s in all four CD4+ subsets. There was no resolution here of whether HLA type influences TCRB rearrangement.

J is TRBJ1-6 and V is TRBV5-1; TRBD1 matches at 9 bases. The sequenced sample was naive CD4+ T cells from blood. The sequence derives from a young woman in good health. CDR3 residues: CASSLAGTGRSPLHF. The CDR3 DNA follows: TGCGCCAGCAGCTTGGCCGGGACAGGGCGTTCACCCCTCCACTTT.